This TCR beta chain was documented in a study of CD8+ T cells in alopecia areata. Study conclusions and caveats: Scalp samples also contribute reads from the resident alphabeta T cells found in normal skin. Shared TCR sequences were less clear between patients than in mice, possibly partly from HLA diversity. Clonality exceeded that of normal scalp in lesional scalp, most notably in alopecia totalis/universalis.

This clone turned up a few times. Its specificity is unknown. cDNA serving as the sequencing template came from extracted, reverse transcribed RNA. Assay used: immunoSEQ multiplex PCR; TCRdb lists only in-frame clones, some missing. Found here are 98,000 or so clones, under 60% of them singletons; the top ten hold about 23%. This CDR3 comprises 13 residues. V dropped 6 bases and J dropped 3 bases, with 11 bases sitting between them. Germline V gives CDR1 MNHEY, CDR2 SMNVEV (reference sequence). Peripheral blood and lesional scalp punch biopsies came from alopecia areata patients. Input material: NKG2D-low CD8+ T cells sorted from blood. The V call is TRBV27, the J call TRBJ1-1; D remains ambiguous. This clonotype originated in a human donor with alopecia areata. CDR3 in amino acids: CASSLGKYTEAFF. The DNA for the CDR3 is TGTGCCAGCAGCCTAGGGAAGTACACTGAAGCTTTCTTT.